The clone carrying this T cell receptor beta chain occurred once. The sample originates from a study of T-cell memory formation after mild COVID-19. TCRdb reprocessed the 5' RACE reads via MiXCR and lists one record per CDR3 protein. This sample yields 150,000 or so distinct CDR3 sequences, of which roughly 24% are seen a single time; around a quarter belongs to the top ten. CDR1 is MNHEY and CDR2 is SVGAGI in the germline V gene. CDR3 length: 17 amino acids. Losses at the gene ends were 6 bases for V and 3 bases for J; bases not matched to a gene: 15. The sequenced sample was PBMCs or a T cell subset sorted from them (not recorded which). The source of this sequence is an adult woman who had mild COVID-19 (a few samples of this study predate the infection). Cell type and time point are not known. The J gene is TRBJ2-7, the V gene TRBV6-5; 9 bases match TRBD1. The CDR3 bases are TGTGCCAGCAGCTTAAAGTGGACAGGGGTTCCTCGCTACGAGCAGTACTTC. Encoded protein: CASSLKWTGVPRYEQYF.